Each of the 13 T cell receptor beta chains below was sequenced from the same sample in a study of OX40 agonist ivuxolimab in advanced cancers. Clones were sequenced by immunoSEQ multiplex PCR, and TCRdb holds only the in-frame ones, with some missing. The table includes tens of thousands of clones, over 65% detected once. The specimen comprised CD4+ or CD8+ T cells sorted from blood, sampled in a trial of the OX40 agonist ivuxolimab. The origin of the receptors is an adult with an advanced solid tumor such as melanoma, head and neck, liver or kidney cancer.

This clone was recorded a few times. The rearrangement joins TRBV28 to TRBJ2-7, with D perhaps TRBD1 (5 bases). The CDR3 runs to 16 residues. Germline assignment: CDR1 MDHEN and CDR2 SYDVKM. Trimming removed 2 bases at V and 5 bases at J, with 19 bases between. This chain's CDR3 is CASSLEPLPGLDEQYF. The CDR3 coding sequence is TGTGCCAGCAGTTTAGAGCCCCTACCAGGGCTCGACGAGCAGTACTTC.

This clone appeared a single time. The V call is TRBV13, the J call TRBJ1-2; D may be TRBD1 (6 bases). V was shortened by 5 bases and J by 8 bases, with 18 bases between the two germline ends. CDR1 and CDR2 (germline): PRHDT, FYEKMQ (reference sequence). This CDR3 spans 14 amino acids. In DNA, the CDR3 is TGTGCCAGCAGCCTCATGCAAGGGGGTAACGGCTACACCTTC. This translates into CASSLMQGGNGYTF.

The chain joins TRBV7-9 to TRBJ2-6; TRBD2 aligns across 14 bases. The V gene end was trimmed by 4 bases and the J gene end by 2 bases; junction bases not matched to a gene: 7. The CDR3 is 19 residues long. Germline-derived CDR1 and CDR2 are SEHNR and FQNEAQ (reference sequence). DNA for the CDR3: TGTGCCAGCAGCTCCCCGGGACTAGCGGGAGTGGCTGGGGCCAACGTCCTGACTTTC. Protein product: CASSSPGLAGVAGANVLTF.

V and J are TRBV5-3 and TRBJ1-1, with no clear D. TRBV5-3 is given ORF status, its function remaining uncertain. V dropped 4 bases and J dropped 0 bases, with 25 bases sitting between them. The CDR3 totals 19 residues. The CDR3 is CARSPRQVAGELMNTEAFF. The CDR3 DNA sequence: TGTGCCAGAAGCCCCCGGCAGGTAGCGGGAGAGCTCATGAACACTGAAGCTTTCTTT.

This chain uses TRBV7-8 with TRBJ2-1, with a tentative D call TRBD2 (7 bases). Trimming took off 5 bases at V and 6 bases at J, with 20 bases between the two ends. The CDR3 is 16 amino acids. Per germline, CDR1 SGHVS and CDR2 FQNEAQ. The CDR3 coding sequence is TGTGCCAGCAGCCCGACTAAAGGGGGGGGTTCCAATGAGCAGTTCTTC. This translates into CASSPTKGGGSNEQFF.

This rearrangement joins TRBV19 to TRBJ2-1; a possible D gene is TRBD2 (5 bases). The CDR3 loop spans 16 amino acids. In germline, CDR1 is LNHDA, CDR2 SQIVND (reference sequence). Trimming left V 5 bases short and J 0 bases short, with 14 bases between. CDR3 coding DNA: TGTGCCAGTAGTCCCTTCACTAGTAGCTCCTACAATGAGCAGTTCTTC. This codes for CASSPFTSSSYNEQFF.

This rearrangement joins TRBV28 to TRBJ1-1; no firm D call. The V end was cut by 2 bases, the J end by 10 bases, with 8 bases between. This CDR3 is 11 amino acids long. CDR1 is MDHEN, CDR2 SYDVKM, per germline. CDR3 sequence (DNA): TGTGCCAGCAGTTTAAATAAGGTAGCTTTCTTT. Protein product: CASSLNKVAFF.

This sequence joins TRBV7-9 and TRBJ2-2; a weak D match, TRBD1 (6 bases). With 6 bases removed from V and 2 bases from J, the gap between germline ends came to 7 bases. The CDR3 totals 13 residues. Looked up from germline, CDR1 is SEHNR and CDR2 is FQNEAQ (reference sequence). The CDR3 DNA reads as TGTGCCAGCAGGGGGGCCAACACCGGGGAGCTGTTTTTT. Protein sequence: CASRGANTGELFF. Variable domain in full (rest from reference TRBV7-9 and TRBJ2-2): DTGVSQNPRHKITKRGQNVTFRCDPISEHNRLYWYRQTLGQGPEFLTYFQNEAQLEKSRLLSDRFSAERPKGSFSTLEIQRTEQGDSAMYLCASRGANTGELFFGEGSRLTVL.

In this sample, this clone is medium-sized. Mismatch with germline at one junction end may stem from a read error. This chain connects TRBV12-5 to TRBJ1-1, with D possibly matching TRBD1 (6 bases). Germline V CDR1 and CDR2: LGHNT, FRNRAP. The CDR3 has 14 residues. CDR3: CASAPPGHPAPYSF. The CDR3 DNA reads TGTGCTAGTGCCCCCCCGGGACACCCGGCACCTTATTCTTTT.

V gene TRBV11-2 combines with J gene TRBJ2-1, with 9 nucleotides matching TRBD2. The germline gives CDR1 SGHAT, CDR2 FQNNGV. The V and J ends lost 1 base and 8 bases, in that order; junction bases with no gene match: 6. CDR3 length equals 15 residues. This CDR3 reads CASSLGLAGSDEQFF. In nucleotides, the CDR3 is TGTGCCAGCAGCTTAGGGCTAGCGGGATCCGATGAGCAGTTCTTC.

The chain is built from TRBV7-9 and TRBJ2-1; D perhaps matches TRBD1 (6 bases). This CDR3 comprises 14 residues. Germline CDR1 reads SEHNR; CDR2 reads FQNEAQ (reference sequence). Trimming took 5 bases from V and 5 from J, leaving 13 bases between them. The CDR3 nucleotides are TGTGCCAGCAGCCAGAGCCGGGACAACAATGAGCAGTTCTTC. Translated, it gives CASSQSRDNNEQFF.

V gene TRBV7-8 combines with J gene TRBJ1-5; D is ambiguous. This CDR3 has 13 amino acids. Trimming removed 1 base from V and 7 bases from J, with 8 bases in between. CDR1 is SGHVS and CDR2 is FQNEAQ in the germline V gene. The CDR3 DNA follows: TGTGCCAGCAGCTTAGGCCGTGTGCAGCCCCAGCATTTT. It encodes CASSLGRVQPQHF.

CDR3 sequence (DNA): TGTGCCAGCAGTTACTCCGGGGGGAATCAGCCCCAGCATTTT. The encoded protein is CASSYSGGNQPQHF. The chain recombines TRBV6-6 with TRBJ1-5; maybe TRBD1 (5 bases). CDR3 length: 14 residues. Germline V gene sequence: CDR1 MNHNY, CDR2 SVGAGI (reference sequence). The V end was cut by 0 bases, the J end by 4 bases, with 7 bases between.